This TCR beta chain is from a study of shared T cell receptors in the human thymus. The germline V gene encodes CDR1 SGHRS and CDR2 YFSETQ. This CDR3 spans 13 amino acids. Trimming took off 6 bases at V and 3 bases at J, with 10 bases between the two ends. Method: immunoSEQ multiplex PCR; TCRdb's copy keeps in-frame clones and lacks some. The sample consists of 700,000 to 750,000 clones, 70% to 90% of them appearing once. This sample was shared with a second study, whose subject was human thymus T cells.

This receptor was identified in a girl in the first two years of life with a congenital heart defect. The chain combines TRBV5-1 with TRBJ1-3, with D maybe TRBD1 (6 bases). What was sequenced was thymocytes. The CDR3 region has the DNA TGCGCCAGCAAAACAGGGAATGGAAACACCATATATTTT. Translated: CASKTGNGNTIYF.